Listed here are 29 T cell receptor beta chains from one sample, sequenced in a study of shared clonotypes between healthy human individuals. TCRdb's table, derived via immunoSEQ multiplex PCR, lists solely in-frame clones and lacks some. This table holds about 800,000 clones, approximately 96% found once. Naive CD8 isolation took CD45RO-negative cells positively selected for CCR7 and excluded terminally differentiated effector memory CD45RA+ cells. Sequencing was carried out using naive CD8+ T cells sorted from blood. The receptors originated from a young man in good health.

V is TRBV28 and J is TRBJ1-2; perhaps TRBD1 as D (5 bases). The CDR3 has 15 residues. The germline V gene has CDR1 MDHEN and CDR2 SYDVKM. Trimming took off 5 bases at V and 1 base at J, with 14 bases between the two ends. The CDR3 is CASSGRGIFNYGYTF. Written as DNA, the CDR3 is TGTGCCAGCAGTGGGCGGGGCATCTTTAACTATGGCTACACCTTC.

This clone appeared a single time. The genes are TRBV2 and TRBJ2-3, with 7 bases identical to TRBD2. Germline CDR1 and CDR2: SNHLY and FYNNEI. There are 17 residues in the CDR3. With 0 bases clipped from V and 5 bases from J, the junction kept 11 bases outside the gene matches. CDR3 protein: CASSEALGGRGRDTQYF. The CDR3 DNA reads as TGTGCCAGCAGTGAAGCGCTTGGCGGGAGAGGCAGAGATACGCAGTATTTT. The full variable domain, in which reference TRBV2 and TRBJ2-3 provide the parts outside the CDR3, is EPEVTQTPSHQVTQMGQEVILRCVPISNHLYFYWYRQILGQKVEFLVSFYNNEISEKSEIFDDQFSVERPDGSNFTLKIRSTKLEDSAMYFCASSEALGGRGRDTQYFGPGTRLTVL.

The chain employs TRBV27 and TRBJ2-2; weak D call: TRBD2 (6 bases). Looked up from germline, CDR1 is MNHEY and CDR2 is SMNVEV (reference sequence). The V end was cut by 6 bases, the J end by 9 bases, with 14 bases between. The CDR3 loop spans 13 amino acids. As DNA, the CDR3 is TGTGCCAGCAGCCAAGGGACTTCCCGGGAGCTGTTTTTT. It translates to CASSQGTSRELFF.

This rearrangement joins TRBV7-9 to TRBJ1-1, with unresolved D. The germline V and J ends were trimmed by 3 bases and 2 bases, with 10 bases remaining between them. The CDR3 contains 14 residues. The germline gives CDR1 SEHNR, CDR2 FQNEAQ (reference sequence). CDR3 DNA: TGTGCCAGCAGCTTTGCCGAGGGCAACACTGAAGCTTTCTTT. It is translated as CASSFAEGNTEAFF. Full variable domain (outside the CDR3, taken from reference TRBV7-9 and TRBJ1-1): DTGVSQNPRHKITKRGQNVTFRCDPISEHNRLYWYRQTLGQGPEFLTYFQNEAQLEKSRLLSDRFSAERPKGSFSTLEIQRTEQGDSAMYLCASSFAEGNTEAFFGQGTRLTVV.

The DNA of the CDR3 is TGTGCCAGCAGCTTAACATGGGATACGTGGACAGGGGCTAATGAAAAACTGTTTTTT. This gives the protein CASSLTWDTWTGANEKLFF. The chain joins TRBV11-2 to TRBJ1-4; 9 nucleotides agree with TRBD1. V shed 2 bases and J 3 bases; nucleotides not matched to a gene: 13. In germline, CDR1 is SGHAT, CDR2 FQNNGV. The length of the CDR3 is 19 residues.

The chain couples TRBV27 to TRBJ1-5; D gene uncertain. Trimming stripped 5 bases from V and 3 bases from J, with 11 bases between. Looked up from germline, CDR1 is MNHEY and CDR2 is SMNVEV (reference sequence). The CDR3 spans 14 residues. The CDR3 DNA reads TGTGCCAGCAGTCGACGGATGGACAATCAGCCCCAGCATTTT. Amino acid sequence: CASSRRMDNQPQHF.

This chain links TRBV11-2 with TRBJ1-4; the D is unclear. The V gene's germline CDR1 is SGHAT and CDR2 FQNNGV. The CDR3 is 16 amino acids. Trimming shortened V by 5 bases and J by 1 base, and 14 bases separated the two germline ends. In nucleotides, the CDR3 is TGTGCCAGCAGCCTTAATTCAGGAAAAACTAATGAAAAACTGTTTTTT. Translated: CASSLNSGKTNEKLFF.

The rearrangement uses TRBV29-1 and TRBJ2-1, with D perhaps TRBD1 (6 bases). CDR1 is SQVTM and CDR2 is ANQGSEA in the germline V gene. The V end was cut by 5 bases, the J end by 3 bases, with 11 bases between. There are 13 residues in the CDR3. CDR3 in amino acids: CSVTGTNYNEQFF. The CDR3, as DNA: TGCAGCGTTACCGGGACAAACTACAATGAGCAGTTCTTC.

The V call is TRBV18, the J call TRBJ2-5; a weak D match, TRBD1 (5 bases). V lost 0 bases and J lost 5, with 16 bases in between. CDR3 length: 16 amino acids. The germline CDR1 and CDR2 sequences are KGHSH and LQKENI. The CDR3 region is CASSPPRAESRETQYF. The DNA for the CDR3 is TGTGCCAGCTCACCACCCAGGGCTGAGAGTAGGGAGACCCAGTACTTC.

This chain uses TRBV5-1 with TRBJ2-3; 11 bases are shared with TRBD2. There are 16 residues in the CDR3. Trimming removed 0 bases from V and 0 bases from J; junction bases left unmatched: 0. Germline V CDR1 and CDR2: SGHRS, YFSETQ. CDR3 protein: CASSLGTSGSTDTQYF. The CDR3 region has the DNA TGCGCCAGCAGCTTGGGGACTAGCGGGAGCACAGATACGCAGTATTTT.

The rearrangement uses TRBV27 and TRBJ2-7, with D perhaps TRBD2 (7 bases). CDR1 is MNHEY and CDR2 is SMNVEV in the germline V gene (reference sequence). Trimming cost V 0 bases and J 3 bases, with 15 bases left between them. The CDR3 consists of 16 residues. CDR3 DNA: TGTGCCAGCAGTTTATCGGGGGGGCTAACGATCTACGAGCAGTACTTC. This encodes CASSLSGGLTIYEQYF.

J is TRBJ2-1 and V is TRBV7-6; TRBD2 matches at 9 bases. The CDR3 has 15 amino acids. Trimming at V came to 8 bases and at J to 9 bases, leaving 14 bases not matched to a gene. Germline CDR1 reads SGHVS; CDR2 reads FNYEAQ. The CDR3 region is CASRGGSGSRGEQFF. The DNA of the CDR3 is TGTGCCAGCCGCGGAGGTAGCGGGAGTAGAGGTGAGCAGTTCTTC.

Regarding this clone: This may stem from a read error, because a much larger clone lies one nucleotide away. The gene calls are TRBV5-6 and TRBJ2-7; the D gene is possibly TRBD1 (5 bases). This CDR3 is 12 amino acids long. Germline values: CDR1 SGHDT, CDR2 YYEEEE. The V and J ends lost 3 bases and 1 base respectively, with 5 bases between them. CDR3 region: CASSSGSYEQYF. The CDR3 coding sequence is TGTGCCAGCAGCTCAGGGTCCTACGAGCAGTACTTC.

The genes are TRBV15 and TRBJ1-5; 7 bases map to TRBD1. CDR3 length: 14 amino acids. Germline-derived CDR1 and CDR2 are LNHNV and YYDKDF (reference sequence). J gave up 2 bases and V 3 bases, and 1 base lay outside the gene matches. DNA for the CDR3: TGTGCCACCAGCAGCGACAGGGGCAATCAGCCCCAGCATTTT. This translates into CATSSDRGNQPQHF.

The chain employs TRBV28 and TRBJ2-1, with TRBD1 identical over 8 bases. V lost 5 bases, J lost 4 bases, and 16 bases stayed unmatched. The germline CDR1 and CDR2 sequences are MDHEN and SYDVKM. This CDR3 spans 18 amino acids. The CDR3 reads CASSAETGDFRQYNEQFF. In DNA, the CDR3 is TGTGCCAGCAGTGCGGAGACAGGGGACTTCCGACAGTACAATGAGCAGTTCTTC.

This clone showed up just once. The rearrangement uses TRBV4-3 and TRBJ2-7, with unresolved D. V gave up 3 bases and J gave up 1 base, with 13 bases separating them. Germline CDR1 and CDR2: LGHNA and YSLEER. There are 15 residues in the CDR3. CDR3 sequence reads: CASSHKGMNSYEQYF. The CDR3 DNA reads TGCGCCAGCAGCCATAAGGGAATGAATTCCTACGAGCAGTACTTC.

The chain uses TRBV6-6 and TRBJ2-3, with 10 bases aligning to TRBD1. After removal of 4 bases from V and 6 bases from J, the junction contained 7 bases not matched to a gene. The CDR3 is 15 residues long. The V gene's germline CDR1 is MNHNY and CDR2 SVGAGI (reference sequence). The CDR3 DNA sequence: TGTGCCAGCAGTTTACGGGACAGGGGAAGGGATACGCAGTATTTT. It encodes CASSLRDRGRDTQYF.

The chain is built from TRBV27 and TRBJ2-7, with D possibly TRBD1 on 6 matching bases. Germline V gene lookup returns CDR1 MNHEY and CDR2 SMNVEV (reference sequence). The V end lost 6 bases, the J end lost 3 bases, and 21 bases lay between the germline ends. This CDR3 region has 16 residues. CDR3 residues: CASRLDQGFADYEQYF. The CDR3 coding sequence is TGTGCCAGCAGGCTTGATCAGGGGTTTGCGGACTACGAGCAGTACTTC.

The V gene is TRBV2, the J gene TRBJ2-4; a possible D gene is TRBD2 (6 bases). V was trimmed by 7 bases and J by 6 bases, leaving 16 bases between them. The CDR3 sequence is 14 residues long. From germline, CDR1 is SNHLY and CDR2 FYNNEI. The CDR3 sequence: CASTNARGINIQYF. CDR3 coding DNA: TGTGCCAGCACGAACGCCCGGGGGATAAACATTCAGTACTTC.

The chain recombines TRBV7-6 with TRBJ2-7, with D hard to call. This CDR3 is built from 14 residues. The V gene lost 1 base and the J gene lost 2 bases, with 9 bases spanning the gap. The germline gives CDR1 SGHVS, CDR2 FNYEAQ. CDR3 in amino acids: CASSLGNSPYEQYF. In DNA, the CDR3 is TGTGCCAGCAGCTTAGGGAACAGCCCCTACGAGCAGTACTTC.

This sequence joins TRBV28 and TRBJ2-3, with 9 bases aligning to TRBD1. There are 16 residues in the CDR3. Per germline, CDR1 MDHEN and CDR2 SYDVKM. The V gene end was trimmed by 4 bases and the J gene end by 5 bases; junction bases not matched to a gene: 10. The CDR3 region is CASSSPGQGSGDTQYF. The CDR3 coding sequence is TGTGCCAGCAGTTCCCCGGGACAGGGAAGTGGAGATACGCAGTATTTT. The whole variable domain, filled in from reference TRBV28 and TRBJ2-3, reads DVKVTQSSRYLVKRTGEKVFLECVQDMDHENMFWYRQDPGLGLRLIYFSYDVKMKEKGDIPEGYSVSREKKERFSLILESASTNQTSMYLCASSSPGQGSGDTQYFGPGTRLTVL.

The rearrangement joins TRBV9 to TRBJ1-2, with 9 bases identical to TRBD1. V lost 4 bases to trimming and J lost 7 bases; unmatched junction nucleotides: 2. This CDR3 comprises 12 residues. Looked up from germline, CDR1 is SGDLS and CDR2 is YYNGEE. CDR3 residues: CASSNRGLGYTF. In nucleotides, the CDR3 is TGTGCCAGCAGCAACAGGGGGCTTGGCTACACCTTC.

The chain has TRBV27 and TRBJ2-7; D is unresolved. Germline V gene sequence: CDR1 MNHEY, CDR2 SMNVEV (reference sequence). Trimming left V 4 bases short and J 6 bases short, with 10 bases between. The CDR3 is 12 amino acids. CDR3 amino acids: CASSSIWGEQYF. Written as DNA, the CDR3 is TGTGCCAGCAGTTCAATTTGGGGCGAGCAGTACTTC.

In regard to this clone: The same CDR3 arises from other DNA sequences in this sample as well. The chain employs TRBV7-9 and TRBJ2-1; D uncertain. The CDR3 runs 10 residues. Germline CDR1 is SEHNR and CDR2 is FQNEAQ (reference sequence). V was trimmed by 2 bases and J by 8 bases, leaving 1 base between them. CDR3 loop: CASSLHEQFF. The CDR3 nucleotides are TGTGCCAGCAGCTTACATGAGCAGTTCTTC.

The rearrangement links TRBV6-1 to TRBJ1-4; D is unclear. The CDR3 spans 15 residues. Trimming took off 1 base at V and 0 bases at J, with 6 bases between the two ends. The V gene's germline CDR1 is MNHNS and CDR2 SASEGT. CDR3 sequence: CASSEVTPTNEKLFF. The CDR3 coding sequence is TGTGCCAGCAGTGAAGTTACCCCAACTAATGAAAAACTGTTTTTT.

This rearrangement joins TRBV7-6 to TRBJ2-7, with 8 bases matching TRBD2. The CDR3 loop spans 15 amino acids. V shed 5 bases and J 0 bases; nucleotides not matched to a gene: 6. The germline CDR1 and CDR2 sequences are SGHVS and FNYEAQ. CDR3 sequence (DNA): TGTGCCAGCAGCACGACTAGCGAGAGCTCCTACGAGCAGTACTTC. It encodes CASSTTSESSYEQYF.

The chain uses TRBV30 and TRBJ2-7; D perhaps matches TRBD2 (6 bases). Trimming removed 0 bases at V and 1 base at J, with 13 bases between. The CDR3 has 15 amino acids. In germline, CDR1 is GTSNPN, CDR2 SVGIG (reference sequence). CDR3 region: CAWSVFGRRSYEQYF. CDR3 nucleotides: TGTGCCTGGAGTGTATTCGGGAGAAGGTCCTACGAGCAGTACTTC.

J is TRBJ2-1 and V is TRBV29-1; D uncertain. Germline CDR1 SQVTM, CDR2 ANQGSEA. There are 14 residues in the CDR3. V shed 1 base and J shed 7 bases, with 14 bases lying between them. The CDR3 region has the DNA TGCAGCGTTGAAGCTCTCCTTGATGGGAATGAGCAGTTCTTC. Translating it yields CSVEALLDGNEQFF.

V and J are TRBV4-1 and TRBJ1-1; D is possibly TRBD1 (5 bases). CDR3 length equals 12 residues. V lost 1 base and J lost 8, with 8 bases in between. Germline assignment: CDR1 MGHRA and CDR2 YSYEKL. CDR3 loop: CASSQGTLEAFF. CDR3 bases: TGCGCCAGCAGCCAAGGGACACTCGAAGCTTTCTTT.